One and the same sample provided the 7 T cell receptor beta chains below, sequenced in a study of T-cell memory formation after mild COVID-19. TCRdb itself ran the 5' RACE reads through MiXCR, one entry per CDR3 protein. The sample yields approximately 350,000 distinct CDR3 sequences, approximately 15% seen once. The source material was PBMCs or a T cell subset sorted from them (not recorded which). These receptors were obtained from a man aged 18 to 30 who had mild COVID-19 (a few samples of this study predate the infection). Cell type and time point are not known.

This clonotype was counted between two and nine times. This chain links TRBV4-1 with TRBJ2-1; no clear D gene. Germline CDR1 reads MGHRA; CDR2 reads YSYEKL. The CDR3 spans 13 residues. Trimming took off 4 bases at V and 8 bases at J, with 12 bases between the two ends. CDR3 nucleotide sequence: TGCGCCAGCAGCCCCCCTGGGGTTCATGAGCAGTTCTTC. It codes for CASSPPGVHEQFF.

V gene TRBV9 combines with J gene TRBJ2-5, with D hard to call. The CDR3 sequence is 17 residues long. Germline V CDR1 and CDR2: SGDLS, YYNGEE. The V end was cut by 3 bases, the J end by 2 bases, with 20 bases between. The CDR3 nucleotides read TGTGCCAGCAGCGCCGAGATGGTTGGCAGGCGGCAAGAGACCCAGTACTTC. This gives the protein CASSAEMVGRRQETQYF.

This clonotype was seen a handful of times. The gene calls are TRBV5-4 and TRBJ2-7; D could derive from TRBD1 or TRBD2 (6 bases each). The CDR3 is made up of 16 amino acids. V lost 1 base and J 4 bases, leaving 18 bases between the germline ends. The germline CDR1 and CDR2 sequences are SGHNT and YYREEE (reference sequence). The CDR3, as DNA: TGTGCCAGCAGCTTGAGATACGCAGGGGCGGGGTACGAGCAGTACTTC. As protein: CASSLRYAGAGYEQYF. Filled out from reference TRBV5-4 and TRBJ2-7, the complete variable domain reads ETGVTQSPTHLIKTRGQQVTLRCSSQSGHNTVSWYQQALGQGPQFIFQYYREEENGRGNFPPRFSGLQFPNYSSELNVNALELDDSALYLCASSLRYAGAGYEQYFGPGTRLTVT.

This clonotype showed up just once. A junction boundary mismatches the germline segment, possibly from a read error. The rearrangement links TRBV7-6 to TRBJ2-2; TRBD1 aligns across 7 bases. Germline-derived CDR1 and CDR2 are SGHVS and FNYEAQ. The CDR3 consists of 14 residues. The CDR3 here is CASSLAGGPGDLFF. DNA for the CDR3: TGTGCCAGCAGCTTAGCAGGGGGCCCCGGGGATCTGTTTTTT.

This clonotype was detected only a few times. The chain carries TRBV4-1 and TRBJ2-1, with 7 positions matching TRBD2. CDR1 MGHRA and CDR2 YSYEKL come from the germline V gene. After removal of 1 base from V and 0 bases from J, the junction contained 3 bases not matched to a gene. The CDR3 has 16 residues. The CDR3 bases are TGCGCCAGCAGCCAAGTGGGGGGGAGCTCCTACAATGAGCAGTTCTTC. Translated: CASSQVGGSSYNEQFF.

This clonotype was picked up many times. The chain combines TRBV14 with TRBJ2-3; 10 positions match TRBD1. J was trimmed by 4 bases and V by 1 base; bases with no gene match: 11. CDR3 length: 18 amino acids. CDR1 is SGHDN, CDR2 FVKESK, per germline. The chain's CDR3 is CASSQVGLRDRGADTQYF. CDR3 DNA: TGTGCCAGCAGCCAAGTTGGCCTCCGGGACAGGGGCGCAGATACGCAGTATTTT.

There are a few counts of this clonotype. The V gene is TRBV5-6, the J gene TRBJ2-3, with 7 positions matching TRBD1. Per the germline V gene, CDR1 is SGHDT and CDR2 is YYEEEE. This CDR3 is 17 amino acids long. Trimming at V came to 4 bases and at J to 5 bases, leaving 16 bases not matched to a gene. The CDR3 sequence: CASSRNNRGLSGDTQYF. The CDR3 nucleotides read TGTGCCAGCAGCAGAAATAACAGGGGTTTAAGTGGAGATACGCAGTATTTT.